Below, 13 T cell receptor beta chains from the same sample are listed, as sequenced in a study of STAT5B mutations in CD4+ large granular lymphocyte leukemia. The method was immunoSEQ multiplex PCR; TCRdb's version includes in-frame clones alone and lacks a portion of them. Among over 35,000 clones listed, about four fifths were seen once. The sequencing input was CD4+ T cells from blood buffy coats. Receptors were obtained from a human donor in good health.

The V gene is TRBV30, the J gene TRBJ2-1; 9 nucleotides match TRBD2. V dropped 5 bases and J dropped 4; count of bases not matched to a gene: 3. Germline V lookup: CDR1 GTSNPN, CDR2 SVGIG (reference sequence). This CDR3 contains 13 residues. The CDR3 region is CAWLAGAYNEQFF. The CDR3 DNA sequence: TGTGCCTGGTTAGCGGGGGCATACAATGAGCAGTTCTTC.

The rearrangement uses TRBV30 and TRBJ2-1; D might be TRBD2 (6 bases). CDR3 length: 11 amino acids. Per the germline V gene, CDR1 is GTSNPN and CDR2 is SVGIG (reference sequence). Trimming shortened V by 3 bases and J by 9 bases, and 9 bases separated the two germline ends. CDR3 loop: CAWRTRLEQFF. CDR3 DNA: TGTGCCTGGAGGACTAGGCTTGAGCAGTTCTTC. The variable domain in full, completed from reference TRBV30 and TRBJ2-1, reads SQTIHQWPATLVQPVGSPLSLECTVEGTSNPNLYWYRQAAGRGLQLLFYSVGIGQISSEVPQNLSASRPQDRQFILSSKKLLLSDSGFYLCAWRTRLEQFFGPGTRLTVL.

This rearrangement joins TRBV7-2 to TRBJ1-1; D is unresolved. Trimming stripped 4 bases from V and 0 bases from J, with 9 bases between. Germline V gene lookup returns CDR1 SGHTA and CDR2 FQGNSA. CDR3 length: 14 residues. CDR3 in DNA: TGTGCCAGCAGCTACCGGGCCATGAACACTGAAGCTTTCTTT. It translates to CASSYRAMNTEAFF.

The CDR3 loop is CASSPGLAPETQYF. CDR3 bases: TGTGCCAGCAGCCCAGGACTAGCCCCAGAGACCCAGTACTTC. The rearrangement uses TRBV7-2 and TRBJ2-5, with TRBD2 identical over 8 bases. V shed 5 bases and J 4 bases; nucleotides not matched to a gene: 6. The CDR3 totals 14 residues. The germline CDR1 and CDR2 sequences are SGHTA and FQGNSA. The whole variable domain, remainder taken from reference TRBV7-2 and TRBJ2-5, is GAGVSQSPSNKVTEKGKDVELRCDPISGHTALYWYRQSLGQGLEFLIYFQGNSAPDKSGLPSDRFSAERTGGSVSTLTIQRTQQEDSAVYLCASSPGLAPETQYFGPGTRLLVL.

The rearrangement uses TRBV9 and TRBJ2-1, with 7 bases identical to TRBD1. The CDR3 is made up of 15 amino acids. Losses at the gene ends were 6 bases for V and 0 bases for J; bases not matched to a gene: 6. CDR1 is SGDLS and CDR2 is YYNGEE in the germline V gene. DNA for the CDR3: TGTGCCAGCACCCCGACAGGGTCCTCCTACAATGAGCAGTTCTTC. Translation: CASTPTGSSYNEQFF.

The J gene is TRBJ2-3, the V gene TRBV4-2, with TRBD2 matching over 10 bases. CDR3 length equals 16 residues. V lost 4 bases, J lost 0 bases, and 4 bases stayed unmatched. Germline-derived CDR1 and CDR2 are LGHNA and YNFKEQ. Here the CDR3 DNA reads TGTGCCAGCAGCCCACTGACTAGCGGGAGCACAGATACGCAGTATTTT. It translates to CASSPLTSGSTDTQYF.

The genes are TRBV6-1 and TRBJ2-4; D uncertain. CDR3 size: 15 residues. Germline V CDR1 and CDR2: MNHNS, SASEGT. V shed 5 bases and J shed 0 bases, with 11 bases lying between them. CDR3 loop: CASSPVRLAKNIQYF. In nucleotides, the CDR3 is TGTGCCAGCAGTCCCGTTCGGCTAGCCAAAAACATTCAGTACTTC.

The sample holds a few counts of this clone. CDR3: CASSMGLAGANEQYF. CDR3 in DNA: TGTGCCAGCAGCATGGGACTAGCGGGAGCCAACGAGCAGTACTTC. This chain uses TRBV7-2 with TRBJ2-7; 14 positions agree with TRBD2. J lost 5 bases, V lost 5 bases, and 5 bases had no gene match. The germline V gene encodes CDR1 SGHTA and CDR2 FQGNSA. The CDR3 covers 15 residues.

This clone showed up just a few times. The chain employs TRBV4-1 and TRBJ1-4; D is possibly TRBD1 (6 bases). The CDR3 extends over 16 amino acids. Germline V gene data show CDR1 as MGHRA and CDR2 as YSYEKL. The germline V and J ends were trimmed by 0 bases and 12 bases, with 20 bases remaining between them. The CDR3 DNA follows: TGCGCCAGCAGCCAAGATCTAGGGACATTGGATCGGCAACTGTTTTTT. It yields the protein CASSQDLGTLDRQLFF.

The CDR3 sequence: CASSTGTVPNSPLHF. CDR3 nucleotide sequence: TGTGCCAGCAGCACAGGGACAGTCCCTAATTCACCCCTCCACTTT. This sequence joins TRBV5-4 and TRBJ1-6, with 7 bases lining up with TRBD1. CDR1 is SGHNT, CDR2 YYREEE, per germline (reference sequence). V was pared by 4 bases and J by 6 bases, with 7 bases of the junction left unmatched. There are 15 residues in the CDR3.

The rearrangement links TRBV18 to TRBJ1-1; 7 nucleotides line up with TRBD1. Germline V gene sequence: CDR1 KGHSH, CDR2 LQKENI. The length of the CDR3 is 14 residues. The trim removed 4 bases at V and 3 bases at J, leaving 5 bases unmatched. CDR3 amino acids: CASSRQGRDTEAFF. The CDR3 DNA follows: TGTGCCAGCTCACGACAGGGCCGGGACACTGAAGCTTTCTTT. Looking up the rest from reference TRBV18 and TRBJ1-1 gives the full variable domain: NAGVMQNPRHLVRRRGQEARLRCSPMKGHSHVYWYRQLPEEGLKFMVYLQKENIIDESGMPKERFSAEFPKEGPSILRIQQVVRGDSAAYFCASSRQGRDTEAFFGQGTRLTVV.

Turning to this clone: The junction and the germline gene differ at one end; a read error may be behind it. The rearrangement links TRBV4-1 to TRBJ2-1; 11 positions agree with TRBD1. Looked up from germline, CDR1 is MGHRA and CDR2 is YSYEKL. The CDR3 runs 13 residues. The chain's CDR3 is CASSQVPGDRGIF. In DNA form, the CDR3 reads TGCGCCAGCAGCCAAGTACCCGGGGACAGGGGGATCTTC.

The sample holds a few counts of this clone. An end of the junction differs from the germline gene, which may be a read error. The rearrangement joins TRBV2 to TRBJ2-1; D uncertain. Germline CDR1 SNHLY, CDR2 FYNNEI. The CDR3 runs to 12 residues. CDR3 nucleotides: TGTGCCAGCGGTGCCTACTACTATGAGCAGTTCTTC. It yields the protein CASGAYYYEQFF. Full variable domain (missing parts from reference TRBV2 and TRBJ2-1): EPEVTQTPSHQVTQMGQEVILRCVPISNHLYFYWYRQILGQKVEFLVSFYNNEISEKSEIFDDQFSVERPDGSNFTLKIRSTKLEDSAMYFCASGAYYYEQFFGPGTRLTVL.